This T cell receptor beta chain was found in a study of blood T cell repertoires in COVID-19. The overall study: T cells, B-cell-depleted T cells, or PBMCs supplied cDNA or gDNA.

Sequencing used immunoSEQ multiplex PCR; TCRdb keeps in-frame clones, though not all of them. The repertoire has approximately 190,000 clones, around 83% of them found once; the top ten carry around 23%. The ends were cut back, 4 bases at V and 4 bases at J, with 12 bases in the middle. From germline, CDR1 is SGDLS and CDR2 YYNGEE. This CDR3 is 15 amino acids long. The clonotype comes from a woman between 40 and 50 years old in a cohort exposed to, infected with or recovered from COVID-19 (not recorded which). The chain links TRBV9 to TRBJ1-6, with TRBD1 as a possible D gene (6 bases). The sample consisted of PBMCs or T cells enriched from blood (not recorded which). The chain's CDR3 is CASSTRTAYNSPLHF. The CDR3 bases are TGTGCCAGCAGCACCCGGACAGCTTATAATTCACCCCTCCACTTT.